A single sample gave rise to the 10 T cell receptor beta chains below, sequenced in a study of T cells in Graves' hyperthyroidism and ophthalmopathy. Amplified TCR beta CDR3 regions came from RNA transcripts. An initial round of RT-PCR targeting the TCR CDR3 relied on the HTBI primer set. TCRdb passed the multiplex PCR reads through MiXCR, listing each CDR3 protein once. The sample contains hundreds of thousands of distinct CDR3 sequences, 35% of which appear only once. Specimen: blood. The receptors stem from a woman aged 40 to 50 with Graves' hyperthyroidism.

This chain links TRBV28 with TRBJ1-2; D unclear. With 6 bases removed from V and 4 bases from J, the gap between germline ends came to 15 bases. The CDR3 loop spans 14 amino acids. Germline-derived CDR1 and CDR2 are MDHEN and SYDVKM. The CDR3 loop is CASSSFEIGYGYTF. For the CDR3, the DNA is TGTGCCAGCAGCTCTTTCGAAATAGGCTATGGCTACACCTTC.

A single count supports this clonotype. The chain has TRBV10-2 and TRBJ1-1; D unclear. In germline, CDR1 is WSHSY, CDR2 SAAADI. This CDR3 contains 14 residues. V lost 7 bases, J lost 0 bases, and 12 bases lay in between. The CDR3 region is CASTNARMNTEAFF. As DNA, the CDR3 is TGCGCCAGCACCAACGCAAGGATGAACACTGAAGCTTTCTTT.

This clonotype was picked up a small number of times. This sequence joins TRBV9 and TRBJ1-1, with 8 bases that match TRBD1. Germline V gene data show CDR1 as SGDLS and CDR2 as YYNGEE. The CDR3 is 16 residues long. The ends lost 4 bases at V and 0 bases at J; junction bases unmatched: 8. The CDR3, as DNA: TGTGCCAGCAGCCAAGATACAGGGGGTTTGAACACTGAAGCTTTCTTT. It translates to CASSQDTGGLNTEAFF.

This chain uses TRBV29-1 with TRBJ2-7; 7 bases map to TRBD1. J was trimmed by 5 bases and V by 7 bases; bases with no gene match: 14. Germline CDR1 reads SQVTM; CDR2 reads ANQGSEA. There are 14 residues in the CDR3. This CDR3 is CSARTGPLGDEQYF. As DNA, the CDR3 is TGCAGCGCCCGGACAGGACCCCTAGGGGACGAGCAGTACTTC.

V usage is TRBV10-3 and J usage is TRBJ2-1; the D is unclear. Per the germline V gene, CDR1 is ENHRY and CDR2 is SYGVKD. There are 13 residues in the CDR3. The germline V and J ends were trimmed by 8 bases and 0 bases, with 8 bases remaining between them. CDR3 residues: CAILISSYNEQFF. CDR3 bases: TGTGCCATCCTGATCAGCTCCTACAATGAGCAGTTCTTC.

To note about this clonotype: A much bigger clone sits one base away, suggesting this may be a read error. The chain uses TRBV13 and TRBJ1-1, with D possibly TRBD1 on 5 matching bases. V gave up 4 bases and J gave up 3 bases, with 12 bases separating them. Looked up from germline, CDR1 is PRHDT and CDR2 is FYEKMQ (reference sequence). The CDR3 consists of 14 residues. This CDR3 is CASSWDQEDTEAFF. The CDR3 region has the DNA TGTGCCAGCAGCTGGGACCAGGAGGACACTGAAGCTTTCTTT. Supplemented by reference TRBV13 and TRBJ1-1, the full variable domain reads AAGVIQSPRHLIKEKRETATLKCYPIPRHDTVYWYQQGPGQDPQFLISFYEKMQSDKGSIPDRFSAQQFSDYHSELNMSSLELGDSALYFCASSWDQEDTEAFFGQGTRLTVV.

The rearrangement links TRBV10-3 to TRBJ2-2; 14 bases are shared with TRBD2. This CDR3 region has 17 residues. V shed 2 bases and J 6 bases; nucleotides not matched to a gene: 5. Per germline, CDR1 ENHRY and CDR2 SYGVKD. The CDR3 nucleotides are TGTGCCATCAGTGAGCTTCCGGGACTAGCGGGAGCCGGGGAGCTGTTTTTT. Amino acids: CAISELPGLAGAGELFF.

This clonotype was recorded many times. The V gene is TRBV24-1, the J gene TRBJ1-2, with D maybe TRBD1 (6 bases). CDR1 KGHDR and CDR2 SFDVKD come from the germline V gene. The CDR3 is made up of 14 amino acids. V lost 3 bases and J lost 8, with 15 bases in between. CDR3 sequence (DNA): TGTGCCACCAGTGATCCCACAGGGCGAGACGGCTACACCTTC. This encodes CATSDPTGRDGYTF.

This clonotype was counted many times. The J gene is TRBJ1-5, the V gene TRBV6-5, with a possible D match to TRBD1 (6 bases). This CDR3 contains 14 residues. V was clipped by 2 bases and J by 3 bases, with 8 bases between them. Germline V gene sequence: CDR1 MNHEY, CDR2 SVGAGI. The DNA for the CDR3 is TGTGCCAGCAGTTACCACAGGGTCAATCAGCCCCAGCATTTT. This sequence encodes CASSYHRVNQPQHF.

The chain links TRBV10-1 to TRBJ1-3; no clear D gene. Germline V gives CDR1 WNHNN, CDR2 SYGVQD (reference sequence). Trimming left V 4 bases short and J 0 bases short, with 10 bases between. This CDR3 has 15 residues. The CDR3 DNA sequence: TGCGCCAGCAGTGTCCGCCCCTACTCTGGAAACACCATATATTTT. Residues: CASSVRPYSGNTIYF.